This entry is about one T cell receptor beta chain. The data were obtained in a study of blood T cell repertoires in COVID-19. In the authors' workflow: The assay estimated nucleated cells by amplifying reference gene primers. Sequencing used immunoSEQ multiplex PCR; TCRdb keeps in-frame clones, though not all of them. That table is the source of V, J and clone size, and D and trimming were worked out from the DNA. The data contain 300,000 to 450,000 clones, approximately 89% of them seen just once; the ten biggest clones take up about 1.9%. Those enrolled, adults aged roughly 18 to 95 years, came from fewer than 25 US areas. CDR1 is LNHDA and CDR2 is SQIVND in the germline V gene (reference sequence). The CDR3 spans 13 residues. V gave up 4 bases and J gave up 3 bases; unmatched junction bases: 2.

Material: PBMCs or T cells enriched from blood (not recorded which). The rearrangement uses TRBV19 and TRBJ2-5, with 7 bases fitting TRBD2. The sequence derives from a man in his forties or fifties in a cohort exposed to, infected with or recovered from COVID-19 (not recorded which). CDR3 nucleotides: TGTGCCAGTAGTAGGACTAGGGAAGAGACCCAGTACTTC. Amino acid sequence: CASSRTREETQYF.